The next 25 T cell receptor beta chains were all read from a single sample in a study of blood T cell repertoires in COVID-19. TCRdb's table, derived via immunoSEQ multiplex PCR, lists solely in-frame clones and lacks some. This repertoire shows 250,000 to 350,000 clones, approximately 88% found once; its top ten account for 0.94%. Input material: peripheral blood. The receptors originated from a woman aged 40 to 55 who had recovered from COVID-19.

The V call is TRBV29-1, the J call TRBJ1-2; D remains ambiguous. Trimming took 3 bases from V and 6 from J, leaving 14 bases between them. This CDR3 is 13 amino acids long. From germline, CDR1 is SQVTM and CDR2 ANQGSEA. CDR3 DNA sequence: TGCAGCGTTGACTCTGGAGGGTTTGATGGCTACACCTTC. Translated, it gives CSVDSGGFDGYTF.

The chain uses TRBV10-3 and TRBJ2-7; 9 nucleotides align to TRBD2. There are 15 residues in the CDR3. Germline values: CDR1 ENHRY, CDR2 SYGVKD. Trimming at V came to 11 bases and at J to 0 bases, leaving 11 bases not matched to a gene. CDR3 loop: CASQASSGSSYEQYF. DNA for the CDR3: TGTGCCTCTCAGGCCAGTAGCGGGAGCTCCTACGAGCAGTACTTC.

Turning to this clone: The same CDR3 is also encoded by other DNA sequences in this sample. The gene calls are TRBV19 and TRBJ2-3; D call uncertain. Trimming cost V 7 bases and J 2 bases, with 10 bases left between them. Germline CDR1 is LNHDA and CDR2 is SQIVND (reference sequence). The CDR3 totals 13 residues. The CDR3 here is CASNDRLTDTQYF. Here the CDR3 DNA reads TGTGCCAGTAACGATAGACTCACAGATACGCAGTATTTT. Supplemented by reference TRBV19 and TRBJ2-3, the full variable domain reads DGGITQSPKYLFRKEGQNVTLSCEQNLNHDAMYWYRQDPGQGLRLIYYSQIVNDFQKGDIAEGYSVSREKKESFPLTVTSAQKNPTAFYLCASNDRLTDTQYFGPGTRLTVL.

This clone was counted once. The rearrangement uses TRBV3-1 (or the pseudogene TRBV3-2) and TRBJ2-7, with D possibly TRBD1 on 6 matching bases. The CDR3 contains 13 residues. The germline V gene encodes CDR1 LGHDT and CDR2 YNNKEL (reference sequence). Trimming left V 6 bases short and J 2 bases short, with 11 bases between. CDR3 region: CASSPRTAYEQYF. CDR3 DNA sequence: TGTGCCAGCAGTCCGAGGACAGCCTACGAGCAGTACTTC.

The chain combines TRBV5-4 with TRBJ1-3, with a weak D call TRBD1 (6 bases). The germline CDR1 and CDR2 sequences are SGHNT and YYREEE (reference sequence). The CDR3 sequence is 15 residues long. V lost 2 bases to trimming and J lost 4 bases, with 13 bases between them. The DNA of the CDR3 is TGTGCCAGCAGCTTACCCGGGGGGCTCGGAAACACCATATATTTT. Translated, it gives CASSLPGGLGNTIYF.

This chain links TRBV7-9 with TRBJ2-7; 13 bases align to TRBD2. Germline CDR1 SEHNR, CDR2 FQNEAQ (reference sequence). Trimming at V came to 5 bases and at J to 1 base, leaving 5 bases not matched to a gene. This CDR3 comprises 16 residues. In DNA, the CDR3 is TGTGCCAGCAGCAAACCGGGACTAGCGGGATCCTACGAGCAGTACTTC. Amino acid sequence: CASSKPGLAGSYEQYF. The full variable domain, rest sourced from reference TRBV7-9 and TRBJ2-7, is DTGVSQNPRHKITKRGQNVTFRCDPISEHNRLYWYRQTLGQGPEFLTYFQNEAQLEKSRLLSDRFSAERPKGSFSTLEIQRTEQGDSAMYLCASSKPGLAGSYEQYFGPGTRLTVT.

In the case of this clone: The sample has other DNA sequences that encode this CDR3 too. The CDR3 sequence is CASSPQGDTEAFF. The CDR3 DNA follows: TGTGCCAGCAGCCCACAGGGAGACACTGAAGCTTTCTTT. The chain employs TRBV7-3 and TRBJ1-1; tentatively, D is TRBD1 (6 bases). This CDR3 has 13 residues. V lost 5 bases, J lost 3 bases, and 10 bases lay in between. Looked up from germline, CDR1 is SGHTA and CDR2 is FQGTGA.

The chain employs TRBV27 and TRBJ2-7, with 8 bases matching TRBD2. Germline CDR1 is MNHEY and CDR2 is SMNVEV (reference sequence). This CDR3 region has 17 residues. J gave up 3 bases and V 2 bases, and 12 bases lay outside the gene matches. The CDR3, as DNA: TGTGCCAGCAGTTTAAGTGGTACTGGCGGGAGGTTCTACGAGCAGTACTTC. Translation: CASSLSGTGGRFYEQYF.

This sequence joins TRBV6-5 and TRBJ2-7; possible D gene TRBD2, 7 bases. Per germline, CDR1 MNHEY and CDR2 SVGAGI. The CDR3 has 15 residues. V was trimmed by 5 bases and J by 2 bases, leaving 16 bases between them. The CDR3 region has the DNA TGTGCCAGCAGTCCCTCCGCGGGGGCAACCTACGAGCAGTACTTC. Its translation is CASSPSAGATYEQYF.

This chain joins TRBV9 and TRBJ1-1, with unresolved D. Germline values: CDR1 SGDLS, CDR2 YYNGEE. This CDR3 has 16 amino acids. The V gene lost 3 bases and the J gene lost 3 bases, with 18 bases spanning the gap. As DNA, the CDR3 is TGTGCCAGCAGCGCACCAACCGGCGGGCGGGACACTGAAGCTTTCTTT. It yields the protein CASSAPTGGRDTEAFF.

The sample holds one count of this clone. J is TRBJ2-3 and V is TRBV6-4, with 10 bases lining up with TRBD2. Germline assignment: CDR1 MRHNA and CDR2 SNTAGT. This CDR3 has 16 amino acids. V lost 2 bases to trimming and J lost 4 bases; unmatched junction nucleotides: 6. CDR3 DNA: TGTGCCAGCAGTGACGTGGCTAGCGGGAGTCCAGATACGCAGTATTTT. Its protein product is CASSDVASGSPDTQYF.

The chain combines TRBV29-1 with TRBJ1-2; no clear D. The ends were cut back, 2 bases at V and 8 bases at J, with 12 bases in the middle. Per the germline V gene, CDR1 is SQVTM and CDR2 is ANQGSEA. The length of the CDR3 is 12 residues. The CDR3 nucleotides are TGCAGCGTTGAACCACCACTATCAGGCTACACCTTC. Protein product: CSVEPPLSGYTF.

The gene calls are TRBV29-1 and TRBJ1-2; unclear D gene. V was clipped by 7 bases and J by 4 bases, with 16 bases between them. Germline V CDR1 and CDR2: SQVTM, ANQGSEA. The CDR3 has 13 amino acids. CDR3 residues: CSAQVGDGYGYTF. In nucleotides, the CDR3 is TGCAGCGCCCAGGTGGGTGATGGCTATGGCTACACCTTC.

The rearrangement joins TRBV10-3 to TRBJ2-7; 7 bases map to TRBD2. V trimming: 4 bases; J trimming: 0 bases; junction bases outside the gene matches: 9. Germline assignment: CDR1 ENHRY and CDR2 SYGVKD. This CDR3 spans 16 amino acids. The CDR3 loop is CAISGGSGTDSYEQYF. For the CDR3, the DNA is TGTGCCATCAGTGGCGGGAGCGGGACCGACTCCTACGAGCAGTACTTC.

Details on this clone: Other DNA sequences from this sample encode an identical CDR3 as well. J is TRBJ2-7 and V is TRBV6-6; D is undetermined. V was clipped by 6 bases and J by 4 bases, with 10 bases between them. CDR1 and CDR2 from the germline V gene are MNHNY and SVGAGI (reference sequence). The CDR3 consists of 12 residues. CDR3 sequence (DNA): TGTGCCAGCAGCCCAGGAAATTACGAGCAGTACTTC. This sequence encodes CASSPGNYEQYF.

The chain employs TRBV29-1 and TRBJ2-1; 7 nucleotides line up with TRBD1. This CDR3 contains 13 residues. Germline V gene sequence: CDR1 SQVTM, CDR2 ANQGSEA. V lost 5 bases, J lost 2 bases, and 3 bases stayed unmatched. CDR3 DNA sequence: TGCAGCGTTTACGGGACAGCCTACAATGAGCAGTTCTTC. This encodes CSVYGTAYNEQFF.

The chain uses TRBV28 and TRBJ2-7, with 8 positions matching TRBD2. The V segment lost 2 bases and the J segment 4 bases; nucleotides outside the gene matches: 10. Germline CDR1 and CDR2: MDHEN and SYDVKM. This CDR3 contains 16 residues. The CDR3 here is CASSLISLREVYEQYF. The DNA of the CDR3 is TGTGCCAGCAGTTTAATATCTCTGCGGGAGGTTTACGAGCAGTACTTC. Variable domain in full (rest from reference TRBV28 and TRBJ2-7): DVKVTQSSRYLVKRTGEKVFLECVQDMDHENMFWYRQDPGLGLRLIYFSYDVKMKEKGDIPEGYSVSREKKERFSLILESASTNQTSMYLCASSLISLREVYEQYFGPGTRLTVT.

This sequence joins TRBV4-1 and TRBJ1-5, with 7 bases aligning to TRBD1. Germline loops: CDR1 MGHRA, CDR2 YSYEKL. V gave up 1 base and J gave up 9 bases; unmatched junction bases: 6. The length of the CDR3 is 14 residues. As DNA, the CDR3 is TGCGCCAGCAGCCAAGGACAGGGAGAATGGCCCCAGCATTTT. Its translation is CASSQGQGEWPQHF.

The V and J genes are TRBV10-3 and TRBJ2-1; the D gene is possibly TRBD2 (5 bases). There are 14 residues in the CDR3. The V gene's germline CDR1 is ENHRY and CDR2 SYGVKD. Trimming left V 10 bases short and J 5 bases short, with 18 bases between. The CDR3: CATNPGERNNEQFF. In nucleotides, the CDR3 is TGTGCCACGAACCCCGGGGAGAGAAACAATGAGCAGTTCTTC.

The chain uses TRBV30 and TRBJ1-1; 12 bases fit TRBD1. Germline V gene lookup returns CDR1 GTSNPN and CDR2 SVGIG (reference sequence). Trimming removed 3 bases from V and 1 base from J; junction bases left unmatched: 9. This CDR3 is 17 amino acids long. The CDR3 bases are TGTGCCTGGAGGGGGGGGACAGGGGGCCCTGGGAACACTGAAGCTTTCTTT. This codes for CAWRGGTGGPGNTEAFF.

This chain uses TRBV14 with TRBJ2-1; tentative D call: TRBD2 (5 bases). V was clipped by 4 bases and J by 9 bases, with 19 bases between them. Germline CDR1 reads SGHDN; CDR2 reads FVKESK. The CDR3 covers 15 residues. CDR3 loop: CASSRLPGGRSEQFF. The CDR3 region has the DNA TGTGCCAGCAGCCGCCTCCCCGGCGGGCGCAGTGAGCAGTTCTTC.

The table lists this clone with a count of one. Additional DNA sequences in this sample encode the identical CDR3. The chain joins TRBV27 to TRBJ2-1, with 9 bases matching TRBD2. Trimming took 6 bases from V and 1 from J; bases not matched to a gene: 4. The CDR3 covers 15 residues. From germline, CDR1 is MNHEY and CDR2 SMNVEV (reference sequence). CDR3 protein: CASSRSGGSYNEQFF. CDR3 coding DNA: TGTGCCAGCAGCCGCAGCGGGGGGTCCTACAATGAGCAGTTCTTC.

CDR3 nucleotides: TGTGCCAGTACCGATCGACAGAGCGCTAACTATGGCTACACCTTC. Protein product: CASTDRQSANYGYTF. V usage is TRBV19 and J usage is TRBJ1-2; possible D gene TRBD1, 5 bases. The CDR3 runs 15 residues. The germline CDR1 and CDR2 sequences are LNHDA and SQIVND (reference sequence). V gave up 7 bases and J gave up 0 bases, with 15 bases separating them.

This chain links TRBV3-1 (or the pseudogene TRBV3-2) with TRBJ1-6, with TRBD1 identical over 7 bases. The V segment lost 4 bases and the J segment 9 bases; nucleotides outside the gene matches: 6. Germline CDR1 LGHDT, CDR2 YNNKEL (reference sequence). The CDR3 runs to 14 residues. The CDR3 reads CASSPRTGGSPLHF. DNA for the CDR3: TGTGCCAGCAGCCCGAGGACAGGTGGTTCACCCCTCCACTTT.

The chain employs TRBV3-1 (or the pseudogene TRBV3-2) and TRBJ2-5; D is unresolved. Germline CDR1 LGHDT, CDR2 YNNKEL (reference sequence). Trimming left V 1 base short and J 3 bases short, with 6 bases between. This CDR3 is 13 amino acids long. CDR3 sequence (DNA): TGTGCCAGCAGCCAAGCCTCAGAAGAGACCCAGTACTTC. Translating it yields CASSQASEETQYF.